These 6 T cell receptor beta chains came from one sample sequenced in a study of shared clonotypes between healthy human individuals. The protocol was immunoSEQ multiplex PCR, while the TCRdb copy is restricted to in-frame clones and leaves out a portion. The table includes roughly 330,000 clones, approximately 79% detected once. Sample: memory CD4+ T cells sorted from blood. Specified subset: CD45RA-negative fraction. The source is a man aged 30-40 years in good health.

The gene calls are TRBV10-1 and TRBJ1-1; 10 nucleotides match TRBD1. The CDR3 is made up of 15 amino acids. CDR1 and CDR2 (germline): WNHNN, SYGVQD (reference sequence). Trimming took 0 bases from V and 6 from J; bases not matched to a gene: 4. In DNA, the CDR3 is TGCGCCAGCAGTGAGTCTGGGGGACAGGGGTCTGAAGCTTTCTTT. It yields the protein CASSESGGQGSEAFF.

This clone was found once. The chain couples TRBV29-1 to TRBJ2-3, with D perhaps assigned TRBD1 or TRBD2 (5 bases each). The CDR3 is 14 amino acids. V lost 5 bases and J lost 4, with 16 bases in between. CDR1 and CDR2 from the germline V gene are SQVTM and ANQGSEA. Here the CDR3 reads CSVQGPRGSDTQYF. The CDR3 DNA reads TGCAGCGTTCAGGGACCAAGGGGATCAGATACGCAGTATTTT.

This chain joins TRBV4-1 and TRBJ2-7, with D uncertain. CDR1 is MGHRA and CDR2 is YSYEKL in the germline V gene. The CDR3 is 14 residues long. Trimming stripped 2 bases from V and 2 bases from J, with 10 bases between. CDR3: CASSQLAMTYEQYF. CDR3 in DNA: TGCGCCAGCAGCCAACTGGCGATGACCTACGAGCAGTACTTC.

The chain uses TRBV27 and TRBJ2-1; 7 bases agree with TRBD1. Germline V gene data show CDR1 as MNHEY and CDR2 as SMNVEV (reference sequence). The CDR3 runs to 15 residues. V lost 4 bases, J lost 0 bases, and 3 bases stayed unmatched. This CDR3 reads CASSSTGASYNEQFF. The CDR3 bases are TGTGCCAGCAGTTCAACAGGGGCCTCCTACAATGAGCAGTTCTTC.

V is TRBV7-2 and J is TRBJ2-7; unclear D gene. In germline, CDR1 is SGHTA, CDR2 FQGNSA. This CDR3 has 14 residues. Trimming took 5 bases from V and 1 from J, leaving 12 bases between them. For the CDR3, the DNA is TGTGCCAGCAGCCCAGCTAGGGCATCCTACGAGCAGTACTTC. It specifies CASSPARASYEQYF.

As for this clone: The sample has other DNA sequences that encode this CDR3 too. The rearrangement links TRBV5-4 to TRBJ2-3; either TRBD1 or TRBD2 may fit D (5 bases each). V gave up 0 bases and J gave up 4 bases, with 6 bases separating them. Germline loops: CDR1 SGHNT, CDR2 YYREEE (reference sequence). This CDR3 comprises 13 residues. CDR3 protein: CASSLGGADTQYF. The CDR3 nucleotides are TGTGCCAGCAGCTTGGGAGGGGCAGATACGCAGTATTTT. Based on the CDR3 plus reference TRBV5-4 and TRBJ2-3, the full variable domain is ETGVTQSPTHLIKTRGQQVTLRCSSQSGHNTVSWYQQALGQGPQFIFQYYREEENGRGNFPPRFSGLQFPNYSSELNVNALELDDSALYLCASSLGGADTQYFGPGTRLTVL.